Listed here are 18 T cell receptor beta chains from one sample, sequenced in a study of T cell changes during pregnancy in multiple sclerosis. Generated by immunoSEQ multiplex PCR, the TCRdb table keeps only in-frame clones and is missing some. The sample includes some 27,000 clones, roughly 90% of them seen just once. The sequences come from CD4+ T cells from peripheral blood mononuclear cells, collected in the first trimester of pregnancy. These receptors all come from a female donor in good health, enrolled as a control in a pregnancy study.

The CDR3 sequence: CASSFQGGPYNEQFF. CDR3 coding DNA: TGTGCCAGCAGCTTCCAGGGGGGCCCCTACAATGAGCAGTTCTTC. The V and J genes are TRBV5-4 and TRBJ2-1; TRBD1 is a possible D gene (7 bases). The V gene's germline CDR1 is SGHNT and CDR2 YYREEE (reference sequence). This CDR3 is 15 amino acids long. The ends were cut back, 2 bases at V and 2 bases at J, with 11 bases in the middle.

The chain carries TRBV4-2 and TRBJ2-1; 14 bases fit TRBD2. With 1 base clipped from V and 8 bases from J, the junction kept 1 base outside the gene matches. Germline lookup yields CDR1 LGHNA and CDR2 YNFKEQ. CDR3 length: 15 amino acids. The DNA for the CDR3 is TGTGCCAGCAGCCAAGGGACTAGCGGGGGGTATGAGCAGTTCTTC. Translation: CASSQGTSGGYEQFF.

This clone was detected a few times. The rearrangement joins TRBV5-6 to TRBJ1-1; D remains unclear. CDR1 SGHDT and CDR2 YYEEEE come from the germline V gene. Trimming removed 0 bases at V and 3 bases at J, with 12 bases between. CDR3 size: 15 residues. The CDR3 region has the DNA TGTGCCAGCAGCTTGGGGTACGTGACTGACACTGAAGCTTTCTTT. This codes for CASSLGYVTDTEAFF.

The rearrangement joins TRBV29-1 to TRBJ2-7, with D tentatively TRBD2 (5 bases). CDR1 is SQVTM, CDR2 ANQGSEA, per germline. Trimming removed 0 bases at V and 5 bases at J, with 17 bases between. The CDR3 is 15 residues long. CDR3 region: CSVEDPWNLGDEQYF. The CDR3 DNA reads TGCAGCGTTGAAGATCCTTGGAATCTCGGGGACGAGCAGTACTTC.

This sequence joins TRBV2 and TRBJ1-2, with 9 bases identical to TRBD1. From germline, CDR1 is SNHLY and CDR2 FYNNEI. This CDR3 is 13 amino acids long. J gave up 7 bases and V 11 bases, and 11 bases lay outside the gene matches. The CDR3 DNA is TGTGCCGGGTCCCGGGACAGGGACTCTGGCTACACCTTC. This sequence encodes CAGSRDRDSGYTF. Full variable domain (missing parts from reference TRBV2 and TRBJ1-2): EPEVTQTPSHQVTQMGQEVILRCVPISNHLYFYWYRQILGQKVEFLVSFYNNEISEKSEIFDDQFSVERPDGSNFTLKIRSTKLEDSAMYFCAGSRDRDSGYTFGSGTRLTVV.

The rearrangement links TRBV30 to TRBJ2-7; perhaps TRBD1 as D (6 bases). Per germline, CDR1 GTSNPN and CDR2 SVGIG (reference sequence). With 4 bases removed from V and 5 bases from J, the gap between germline ends came to 12 bases. The CDR3 extends over 12 amino acids. CDR3 loop: CAWNTGSHEQYF. The DNA for the CDR3 is TGTGCCTGGAATACAGGGTCGCACGAGCAGTACTTC. The full variable domain, rest sourced from reference TRBV30 and TRBJ2-7, is SQTIHQWPATLVQPVGSPLSLECTVEGTSNPNLYWYRQAAGRGLQLLFYSVGIGQISSEVPQNLSASRPQDRQFILSSKKLLLSDSGFYLCAWNTGSHEQYFGPGTRLTVT.

This chain connects TRBV11-1 to TRBJ1-1, with a weak D call TRBD1 (6 bases). V shed 2 bases and J shed 5 bases, with 12 bases lying between them. Germline loops: CDR1 SGHAT, CDR2 FQDESV (reference sequence). There are 14 residues in the CDR3. The CDR3 DNA follows: TGTGCCAGCAGCTTACAGGGGAAGGGAACTGAAGCTTTCTTT. This sequence encodes CASSLQGKGTEAFF.

The CDR3 loop reads CASSRTGASNEKLFF. The CDR3, as DNA: TGCGCCAGCAGCCGGACAGGCGCCTCTAATGAAAAACTGTTTTTT. This rearrangement joins TRBV4-1 to TRBJ1-4; 7 bases line up with TRBD1. Germline CDR1 and CDR2: MGHRA and YSYEKL. The ends lost 4 bases at V and 3 bases at J; junction bases unmatched: 5. This CDR3 is built from 15 residues.

The V call is TRBV5-1, the J call TRBJ2-2; D is unresolved. This CDR3 has 15 residues. V was trimmed by 1 base and J by 0 bases, leaving 7 bases between them. The germline CDR1 and CDR2 sequences are SGHRS and YFSETQ. The CDR3: CASSLTRANTGELFF. CDR3 bases: TGCGCCAGCAGCTTGACTCGGGCGAACACCGGGGAGCTGTTTTTT. Variable domain in full (rest from reference TRBV5-1 and TRBJ2-2): KAGVTQTPRYLIKTRGQQVTLSCSPISGHRSVSWYQQTPGQGLQFLFEYFSETQRNKGNFPGRFSGRQFSNSRSEMNVSTLELGDSALYLCASSLTRANTGELFFGEGSRLTVL.

This rearrangement joins TRBV5-1 to TRBJ1-4, with D possibly matching TRBD1 (6 bases). CDR1 SGHRS and CDR2 YFSETQ come from the germline V gene. V gave up 6 bases and J gave up 10 bases, with 16 bases separating them. The CDR3 extends over 13 amino acids. CDR3 DNA: TGCGCCAGCAAGGCAGGGGAGTCCGGAAAACTGTTTTTT. It translates to CASKAGESGKLFF.

The V and J genes are TRBV27 and TRBJ2-5; D is undetermined. The ends were cut back, 3 bases at V and 0 bases at J, with 11 bases in the middle. Looked up from germline, CDR1 is MNHEY and CDR2 is SMNVEV (reference sequence). The CDR3 runs to 15 residues. The CDR3 reads CASSLRLRYQETQYF. The CDR3 nucleotides read TGTGCCAGCAGTTTGAGACTCCGGTACCAAGAGACCCAGTACTTC.

The chain links TRBV19 to TRBJ1-5; no clear D. CDR1 and CDR2 (germline): LNHDA, SQIVND (reference sequence). The CDR3 has 12 residues. Deletions cut 6 bases from V and 11 bases from J, with 14 bases between. The CDR3, as DNA: TGTGCCAGTAGCTCCCCCGGTGAGTCCCAGCATTTT. Translation: CASSSPGESQHF. The variable domain in full, completed from reference TRBV19 and TRBJ1-5, reads DGGITQSPKYLFRKEGQNVTLSCEQNLNHDAMYWYRQDPGQGLRLIYYSQIVNDFQKGDIAEGYSVSREKKESFPLTVTSAQKNPTAFYLCASSSPGESQHFGDGTRLSIL.

This clone is a singleton in its sample. CDR3 bases: TGTGCCAGCAGCGCCGCCGGGACTAGCGACTACGAGCAGTACTTC. Translation: CASSAAGTSDYEQYF. The chain is built from TRBV9 and TRBJ2-7, with TRBD2 matching over 10 bases. V lost 3 bases to trimming and J lost 3 bases; unmatched junction nucleotides: 6. The CDR3 consists of 15 residues. Germline CDR1 SGDLS, CDR2 YYNGEE.

The chain uses TRBV25-1 and TRBJ1-5, with D possibly TRBD1 on 6 matching bases. The germline V gene has CDR1 MGHDK and CDR2 SYGVNS. The V end was cut by 7 bases, the J end by 2 bases, with 6 bases between. The length of the CDR3 is 12 residues. The CDR3 DNA follows: TGTGCCAGCAACAGGGGCAATCAGCCCCAGCATTTT. Its translation is CASNRGNQPQHF.

The chain employs TRBV28 and TRBJ1-1; the match to TRBD1 covers 7 bases. The CDR3 has 14 residues. CDR1 and CDR2 from the germline V gene are MDHEN and SYDVKM. The V gene end was trimmed by 7 bases and the J gene end by 0 bases; junction bases not matched to a gene: 5. This chain's CDR3 is CASTSGTVNTEAFF. DNA of the CDR3: TGTGCCAGCACCTCCGGGACAGTGAACACTGAAGCTTTCTTT.

The V call is TRBV7-9, the J call TRBJ2-1; no firm D call. Germline V CDR1 and CDR2: SEHNR, FQNEAQ (reference sequence). The V and J ends lost 5 bases and 0 bases respectively, with 5 bases between them. The CDR3 loop spans 13 amino acids. The CDR3 reads CASSPSSYNEQFF. Written as DNA, the CDR3 is TGTGCCAGCAGCCCGAGCTCCTACAATGAGCAGTTCTTC.

This rearrangement joins TRBV19 to TRBJ1-5; D is ambiguous. Germline CDR1 LNHDA, CDR2 SQIVND (reference sequence). The V end was cut by 6 bases, the J end by 2 bases, with 14 bases between. This CDR3 region has 15 residues. CDR3 nucleotides: TGTGCCAGTAGACGAGGCGGCGTGCGCAATCAGCCCCAGCATTTT. Amino acids: CASRRGGVRNQPQHF.

The genes are TRBV19 and TRBJ2-3, with unresolved D. V was clipped by 5 bases and J by 0 bases, with 12 bases between them. The CDR3 is made up of 15 amino acids. The V gene's germline CDR1 is LNHDA and CDR2 SQIVND (reference sequence). CDR3 loop: CASSVGSRSTDTQYF. In nucleotides, the CDR3 is TGTGCCAGTAGTGTCGGTAGCCGAAGCACAGATACGCAGTATTTT.